This paragraph covers one T cell receptor (beta chain) sequence. Its antigen remains unidentified. This record belongs to a study of T cell responses to AZD1222 COVID-19 vaccine. Study-wide results and caveats: A reported finding is that nearly half of spike-specific TCRs target unmutated variant regions. Only a handful of AZD1222 recipients, roughly 6 in all, had baseline seropositivity.

Generated by immunoSEQ multiplex PCR, the TCRdb table keeps only in-frame clones and is missing some. Of about 180,000 clones in the sample, 85% to 95% were seen once. The germline CDR1 and CDR2 sequences are KGHDR and SFDVKD. Trimming left V 2 bases short and J 5 bases short, with 14 bases between. CDR3 length equals 15 residues. The clonotype comes from an adult in good health. V is TRBV24-1 and J is TRBJ2-5, with D uncertain. The sample was peripheral blood, taken on day 0 of AZD1222 vaccination. The CDR3 nucleotides are TGTGCCACCAGTGATTCAGGATTTTTCGGGGAGACCCAGTACTTC. Translating it yields CATSDSGFFGETQYF.